This TCR beta chain was observed in a study of PD-L1 blockade in urothelial cancer. Sequencing was performed with immunoSEQ multiplex PCR; in TCRdb, only in-frame clones are kept and a portion is missing. This table holds about 84,000 clones, 85% to 95% found once. The table lists this clone with a few counts. Its matching antigen is unknown. The CDR3 extends over 13 amino acids. Germline V lookup: CDR1 GTSNPN, CDR2 SVGIG (reference sequence). Trimming took off 1 base at V and 10 bases at J, with 16 bases between the two ends. Study results and limitations: By 3 weeks, tumor-associated blood clones had expanded more in durable-benefit patients.

This clonotype was sampled from a man aged 55 to 70 with urothelial cancer. The rearrangement links TRBV30 to TRBJ1-1, with TRBD1 as a possible D gene (5 bases). The sequences come from PBMCs, collected around atezolizumab (anti-PD-L1) treatment. The CDR3 reads CAWSDQGHSGAFF. The CDR3 DNA sequence: TGTGCCTGGAGTGACCAAGGACACTCCGGAGCTTTCTTT. Full variable domain (remainder filled in from reference TRBV30 and TRBJ1-1): SQTIHQWPATLVQPVGSPLSLECTVEGTSNPNLYWYRQAAGRGLQLLFYSVGIGQISSEVPQNLSASRPQDRQFILSSKKLLLSDSGFYLCAWSDQGHSGAFFGQGTRLTVV.